The 15 T cell receptor beta chains listed next were all sequenced from one sample in a study of Tregs in tolerant kidney transplant recipients. Method: immunoSEQ multiplex PCR; TCRdb's copy keeps in-frame clones and lacks some. The table records more than 90,000 clones, approximately 90% of them present only once. Sequences were obtained from CD4+ T cells from blood. The receptors here all came from a human donor in good health.

This sequence joins TRBV10-3 and TRBJ2-2; unclear D gene. Germline CDR1 and CDR2: ENHRY and SYGVKD. The CDR3 is 13 residues long. The germline V and J ends were trimmed by 6 bases and 0 bases, with 5 bases remaining between them. CDR3 DNA: TGTGCCATCAGGGGATCGAACACCGGGGAGCTGTTTTTT. It translates to CAIRGSNTGELFF.

This clone was detected a few times. This chain uses TRBV5-1 with TRBJ1-4, with D unresolved. Trimming took off 4 bases at V and 13 bases at J, with 14 bases between the two ends. Per the germline V gene, CDR1 is SGHRS and CDR2 is YFSETQ. CDR3 length: 12 residues. CDR3: CASSPGPAGLFF. The DNA for the CDR3 is TGCGCCAGCAGCCCGGGTCCCGCCGGACTGTTTTTT.

The chain combines TRBV10-3 with TRBJ2-1; 8 positions agree with TRBD1. The CDR3 contains 15 residues. Losses at the gene ends were 6 bases for V and 6 bases for J; bases not matched to a gene: 10. From germline, CDR1 is ENHRY and CDR2 SYGVKD. The CDR3 reads CAIRGQASSGNEQFF. The CDR3 region has the DNA TGTGCCATCAGGGGACAGGCTAGCTCGGGCAATGAGCAGTTCTTC.

This chain connects TRBV18 to TRBJ2-1; 9 bases match TRBD1. This CDR3 has 15 residues. Germline-derived CDR1 and CDR2 are KGHSH and LQKENI. J lost 7 bases, V lost 2 bases, and 6 bases had no gene match. The CDR3 nucleotides read TGTGCCAGCTCACCATGGGACAGGGTGAAGAATGAGCAGTTCTTC. Translation gives CASSPWDRVKNEQFF.

This chain uses TRBV5-6 with TRBJ2-5; no clear D. Germline V gives CDR1 SGHDT, CDR2 YYEEEE. Deletions cut 1 base from V and 4 bases from J, with 11 bases between. CDR3 length equals 14 residues. CDR3 residues: CASSLLSWAETQYF. The CDR3 region has the DNA TGTGCCAGCAGCTTGTTGTCGTGGGCAGAGACCCAGTACTTC.

V is TRBV5-6 and J is TRBJ2-3; D not resolved. Germline CDR1 SGHDT, CDR2 YYEEEE. The CDR3 totals 13 residues. Trimming pared 4 bases from V and 0 bases from J, leaving 6 bases between. This CDR3 reads CASSLESTDTQYF. The CDR3 DNA sequence: TGTGCCAGCAGCCTAGAGAGCACAGATACGCAGTATTTT.

J is TRBJ2-1 and V is TRBV6-6; no clear D. The CDR3 is 11 amino acids. Germline values: CDR1 MNHNY, CDR2 SVGAGI (reference sequence). V lost 8 bases, J lost 7 bases, and 9 bases lay in between. CDR3 nucleotides: TGTGCCAGCTCCCCTTCGAATGAGCAGTTCTTC. Translated, it gives CASSPSNEQFF.

The DNA for the CDR3 is TGTGCCAGCAGCTTTGCGGGTCGCAATGAAAAACTGTTTTTT. This codes for CASSFAGRNEKLFF. The rearrangement uses TRBV7-8 and TRBJ1-4; no firm D call. The length of the CDR3 is 14 residues. V dropped 3 bases and J dropped 5 bases, with 10 bases sitting between them. The germline CDR1 and CDR2 sequences are SGHVS and FQNEAQ.

CDR3 loop: CASSSEGGSTGELFF. The DNA of the CDR3 is TGTGCCAGCAGTAGCGAAGGGGGGAGCACCGGGGAGCTGTTTTTT. This chain connects TRBV2 to TRBJ2-2; D tentatively fits TRBD1 or TRBD2 (6 bases each). The CDR3 totals 15 residues. Germline V gives CDR1 SNHLY, CDR2 FYNNEI. With 5 bases removed from V and 4 bases from J, the gap between germline ends came to 14 bases. Full variable domain (outside the CDR3, taken from reference TRBV2 and TRBJ2-2): EPEVTQTPSHQVTQMGQEVILRCVPISNHLYFYWYRQILGQKVEFLVSFYNNEISEKSEIFDDQFSVERPDGSNFTLKIRSTKLEDSAMYFCASSSEGGSTGELFFGEGSRLTVL.

This chain joins TRBV11-1 and TRBJ1-3, with D maybe TRBD1 (6 bases). The CDR3 length is 15 residues. The germline V and J ends were trimmed by 5 bases and 0 bases, with 11 bases remaining between them. The germline V gene encodes CDR1 SGHAT and CDR2 FQDESV (reference sequence). CDR3 DNA sequence: TGTGCCAGCAGCCGTACAGGGTTCTCTGGAAACACCATATATTTT. The encoded protein is CASSRTGFSGNTIYF.

V usage is TRBV11-2 and J usage is TRBJ1-1, with D perhaps matching TRBD1 (5 bases). V lost 0 bases to trimming and J lost 5 bases, with 7 bases between them. The CDR3 sequence is 13 residues long. Germline values: CDR1 SGHAT, CDR2 FQNNGV. DNA for the CDR3: TGTGCCAGCAGCTTAGAGAGGGGAACTGAAGCTTTCTTT. Residues: CASSLERGTEAFF.

Written as DNA, the CDR3 is TGTGCCAGTAGTACTCTAGCTGGAAGGGCAGCTGAAGCTTTCTTT. Its translation: CASSTLAGRAAEAFF. V gene TRBV19 combines with J gene TRBJ1-1, with D hard to call. Trimming cost V 4 bases and J 6 bases, with 18 bases left between them. This CDR3 is 15 amino acids long. The germline gives CDR1 LNHDA, CDR2 SQIVND (reference sequence).

The chain carries TRBV30 and TRBJ1-3; D gene unclear. The CDR3 spans 16 residues. With 1 base removed from V and 2 bases from J, the gap between germline ends came to 15 bases. Germline CDR1 and CDR2: GTSNPN and SVGIG (reference sequence). The CDR3: CAWSADALRAGNTIYF. The DNA of the CDR3 is TGTGCCTGGAGTGCAGACGCTTTGAGGGCTGGAAACACCATATATTTT.

The genes are TRBV6-4 and TRBJ1-5; a possible D gene is TRBD1 (6 bases). CDR1 is MRHNA, CDR2 SNTAGT, per germline. V was shortened by 5 bases and J by 1 base, with 12 bases between the two germline ends. The CDR3 sequence is 15 residues long. The CDR3 is CASSKTGSSNQPQHF. CDR3 bases: TGTGCCAGCAGTAAAACAGGGTCGAGCAATCAGCCCCAGCATTTT.

This clone has just one count. CDR3 residues: CASSFEGQGATTEAFF. The CDR3 DNA reads TGTGCCAGCAGCTTCGAAGGACAGGGGGCGACAACTGAAGCTTTCTTT. The chain is built from TRBV5-4 and TRBJ1-1; 11 nucleotides match TRBD1. V shed 2 bases, J shed 5 bases, and the junction held 8 bases outside the gene matches. Germline V lookup: CDR1 SGHNT, CDR2 YYREEE (reference sequence). This CDR3 region has 16 residues. Looking up the rest from reference TRBV5-4 and TRBJ1-1 gives the full variable domain: ETGVTQSPTHLIKTRGQQVTLRCSSQSGHNTVSWYQQALGQGPQFIFQYYREEENGRGNFPPRFSGLQFPNYSSELNVNALELDDSALYLCASSFEGQGATTEAFFGQGTRLTVV.